The entry below gives a single T cell receptor beta chain sequence along with its context. This sample is drawn from a study of blood T cell repertoires in COVID-19. Study summary: Acute and convalescent COVID-19 samples came from the United States, Italy and Spain.

The CDR3 runs 15 residues. The V end lost 7 bases, the J end lost 2 bases, and 14 bases lay between the germline ends. Per the germline V gene, CDR1 is MGHDK and CDR2 is SYGVNS. Only in-frame clones appear in the TCRdb table, and some are missing; sequencing was by immunoSEQ multiplex PCR. The repertoire includes 250,000 to 400,000 clones, around nine tenths of them detected once, and 1% sits in the top ten. This TCR derives from a man aged 45-60 years with active or convalescent COVID-19. Sequenced: peripheral blood. V usage is TRBV25-1 and J usage is TRBJ1-4; D gene unclear. The DNA for the CDR3 is TGTGCCAGCAAAATGGGTCTAGGTACTAATGAAAAACTGTTTTTT. Translation gives CASKMGLGTNEKLFF.